Included here is one T cell receptor beta chain sequence, with context. The junction does not match germline at one end; this may be a read error. Germline CDR1 and CDR2: SGHKS and YYEKEE (reference sequence). The CDR3 totals 15 residues. This record belongs to a study of blood T cells in healthy people across ages. Using a J-beta primer mix together with a sample-barcoded 5' primer, a second PCR was run for roughly 6 to 11 cycles. TCRdb re-derived calls from the 5' RACE reads in MiXCR, one entry per CDR3 protein. Of 630,000 or so distinct CDR3 sequences in the sample, under 30% are singletons; the top ten hold 15% to 19%.

This sequence originates from a woman over 75 in good health. The chain employs TRBV5-5 and TRBJ2-5; maybe TRBD1 (5 bases). Material for sequencing was blood. The CDR3 region is CVSSLWADQDNEQYF. The CDR3, as DNA: TGTGTCAGCAGCTTGTGGGCAGACCAGGACAATGAGCAGTACTTC.